This TCR beta chain was sequenced for a study of blood T cell repertoires in COVID-19. TCRdb's table, derived via immunoSEQ multiplex PCR, lists solely in-frame clones and lacks some. The data show about 260,000 clones, with 80% to 90% seen just once and under 3% held by the top ten. Input material: PBMCs or T cells enriched from blood (not recorded which). The origin of this receptor is a woman in her late teens or twenties who had recovered from COVID-19.

CDR3 DNA sequence: TGTGCCACCACGGCGGACAGGCCTTATGAAAAACTGTTTTTT. The encoded protein is CATTADRPYEKLFF. The chain links TRBV19 to TRBJ1-4, with 7 positions matching TRBD1. CDR1 is LNHDA, CDR2 SQIVND, per germline (reference sequence). V dropped 10 bases and J dropped 6; count of bases not matched to a gene: 11. The CDR3 has 14 residues.